The 24 T cell receptor beta chains presented below share a single source sample, sequenced in a study of blood T cell repertoires in COVID-19. Clones were sequenced by immunoSEQ multiplex PCR, and TCRdb holds only the in-frame ones, with some missing. This sample carries roughly 150,000 clones, approximately 88% of them seen once, and the ten largest clones take 5%. The specimen was peripheral blood. The receptors were gathered from a human donor in a cohort sampled during active COVID-19.

The genes are TRBV3-1 (or the pseudogene TRBV3-2) and TRBJ1-2; a possible D gene is TRBD1 (5 bases). Trimming took 1 base from V and 6 from J, leaving 18 bases between them. CDR3 length equals 16 residues. Germline V gene lookup returns CDR1 LGHDT and CDR2 YNNKEL (reference sequence). In DNA form, the CDR3 reads TGTGCCAGCAGCCAAGTGCTCACAGGAAAAAGCGATGGCTACACCTTC. Translating it yields CASSQVLTGKSDGYTF.

The V gene is TRBV5-1, the J gene TRBJ2-1; 9 positions match TRBD2. Germline trimming cut 4 bases from V and 8 bases from J; bases unmatched to any gene: 4. The CDR3 runs 13 residues. Germline CDR1 SGHRS, CDR2 YFSETQ. The CDR3 bases are TGCGCCAGCAGCCCACTAGCGGGCGATGAGCAGTTCTTC. Translated: CASSPLAGDEQFF.

The rearrangement links TRBV11-3 to TRBJ1-2; 7 nucleotides match TRBD1. Per the germline V gene, CDR1 is SGHNT and CDR2 is YENEEA. The CDR3 consists of 13 residues. V shed 5 bases, J shed 4 bases, and the junction held 4 bases outside the gene matches. The CDR3 DNA sequence: TGTGCCAGCAGCCCCGGACAGGCCTATGGCTACACCTTC. Protein sequence: CASSPGQAYGYTF.

This clone came up a few times. The chain uses TRBV3-1 (or the pseudogene TRBV3-2) and TRBJ1-2, with D uncertain. V lost 0 bases, J lost 5 bases, and 7 bases lay in between. Germline V gene sequence: CDR1 LGHDT, CDR2 YNNKEL (reference sequence). This CDR3 is built from 13 residues. CDR3 coding DNA: TGTGCCAGCAGCCAAGAGGCGGGGTATGGCTACACCTTC. This gives the protein CASSQEAGYGYTF.

The chain has TRBV19 and TRBJ2-7; a possible D gene is TRBD1 (6 bases). This CDR3 contains 13 residues. In germline, CDR1 is LNHDA, CDR2 SQIVND (reference sequence). Trimming removed 1 base from V and 6 bases from J, with 10 bases in between. The CDR3 nucleotides are TGTGCCAGTAGTATAGGGCAGGGGAGCGAGCAGTACTTC. Translating it yields CASSIGQGSEQYF.

V and J are TRBV11-2 and TRBJ2-1; D perhaps matches TRBD2 (5 bases). The germline V and J ends were trimmed by 1 base and 9 bases, with 13 bases remaining between them. Germline V lookup: CDR1 SGHAT, CDR2 FQNNGV. The CDR3 contains 14 residues. CDR3 DNA sequence: TGTGCCAGCAGCTTAGGGTATGCGGGCGGTGAGCAGTTCTTC. Amino acids: CASSLGYAGGEQFF.

This chain connects TRBV11-2 to TRBJ2-4, with a weak D call TRBD2 (5 bases). V lost 5 bases and J lost 7, with 15 bases in between. Germline V gene data show CDR1 as SGHAT and CDR2 as FQNNGV. The CDR3 contains 14 residues. CDR3 sequence (DNA): TGTGCCAGCAGCCAAAGCGGTGGAAGGAACATTCAGTACTTC. Residues: CASSQSGGRNIQYF.

The rearrangement links TRBV27 to TRBJ2-7, with a possible D match to TRBD2 (7 bases). The germline CDR1 and CDR2 sequences are MNHEY and SMNVEV (reference sequence). Between the trimmed V and J ends, which lost 4 bases and 3 bases, there was a span of 13 bases. The CDR3 has 14 residues. CDR3 nucleotides: TGTGCCAGCAGTTGGCGGGGGCCATACTACGAGCAGTACTTC. Its translation: CASSWRGPYYEQYF.

On this clone itself: Other DNA sequences of this sample code for an identical CDR3. The J gene is TRBJ2-7, the V gene TRBV30; weak D call: TRBD2 (5 bases). Germline assignment: CDR1 GTSNPN and CDR2 SVGIG (reference sequence). Trimming shortened V by 3 bases and J by 3 bases, and 6 bases separated the two germline ends. The CDR3 totals 11 residues. The CDR3 bases are TGTGCCTGGAGCCGGGGCTACGAGCAGTACTTC. Encoded protein: CAWSRGYEQYF.

This chain uses TRBV5-6 with TRBJ1-5; TRBD1 agrees at 9 bases. V lost 4 bases to trimming and J lost 4 bases; unmatched junction nucleotides: 6. CDR3 length: 15 amino acids. CDR1 is SGHDT and CDR2 is YYEEEE in the germline V gene. DNA for the CDR3: TGTGCCAGCAGCCCTTACAGGGGGCTGAATCAGCCCCAGCATTTT. This gives the protein CASSPYRGLNQPQHF.

The chain links TRBV7-9 to TRBJ1-1; maybe TRBD1 (6 bases). Germline CDR1 SEHNR, CDR2 FQNEAQ (reference sequence). CDR3 length: 14 amino acids. Trimming took 3 bases from V and 1 from J, leaving 9 bases between them. The CDR3 bases are TGTGCCAGCAGCTTCGGGGGGCCGAACACTGAAGCTTTCTTT. Protein sequence: CASSFGGPNTEAFF.

The genes are TRBV5-1 and TRBJ2-7, with D possibly being TRBD2 (6 bases). CDR3 length: 12 amino acids. The germline CDR1 and CDR2 sequences are SGHRS and YFSETQ. V lost 3 bases and J lost 2, with 6 bases in between. The CDR3 nucleotides read TGCGCCAGCAGCTCGGGGGCCTACGAGCAGTACTTC. It yields the protein CASSSGAYEQYF.

V gene TRBV6-2 or TRBV6-3 combines with J gene TRBJ2-3, with D possibly TRBD2 on 6 matching bases. Germline-derived CDR1 and CDR2 are MNHEY and SVGEGT. CDR3 length: 18 residues. Trimming left V 4 bases short and J 6 bases short, with 26 bases between. The CDR3 is CASSFLPMTSSLEDTQYF. CDR3 DNA: TGTGCCAGCAGTTTCCTCCCTATGACTAGTTCCCTTGAGGATACGCAGTATTTT.

The V gene is TRBV6-5, the J gene TRBJ1-2, with TRBD1 matching 9 bases. Germline loops: CDR1 MNHEY, CDR2 SVGAGI. V dropped 8 bases and J dropped 4; count of bases not matched to a gene: 5. CDR3 length equals 13 residues. CDR3 coding DNA: TGTGCCAGCCGGGACAGGGAGTCCTATGGCTACACCTTC. Its translation is CASRDRESYGYTF.

DNA for the CDR3: TGTGCCAGCAGATCGGGACAGGGGTTTAATTCACCCCTCCACTTT. Translation gives CASRSGQGFNSPLHF. V and J are TRBV6-5 and TRBJ1-6, with 10 bases that match TRBD1. The germline gives CDR1 MNHEY, CDR2 SVGAGI. The CDR3 consists of 15 residues. Unmatched junction bases numbered 5, after V lost 6 bases and J lost 6 bases.

This clone was seen a few times. V usage is TRBV6-1 and J usage is TRBJ2-7, with 13 nucleotides matching TRBD2. Germline V gives CDR1 MNHNS, CDR2 SASEGT. V shed 3 bases and J 7 bases; nucleotides not matched to a gene: 12. The CDR3 runs 17 residues. The CDR3, as DNA: TGTGCCAGCAGTGATAAACTAGCGGGGGGGCCTGCGAGGGAGCAGTACTTC. Protein: CASSDKLAGGPAREQYF.

The rearrangement links TRBV3-1 (or the pseudogene TRBV3-2) to TRBJ2-1, with 14 bases matching TRBD2. Trimming took 1 base from V and 10 from J; bases not matched to a gene: 3. This CDR3 is built from 15 residues. Germline V CDR1 and CDR2: LGHDT, YNNKEL (reference sequence). The CDR3 loop reads CASSQGTSGRKEQFF. The CDR3 bases are TGTGCCAGCAGCCAAGGGACTAGCGGGAGGAAAGAGCAGTTCTTC.

The CDR3 nucleotides are TGTGCCTGGAGCCTCCAGGACAGGGTCTCCTACGAGCAGTACTTC. As protein: CAWSLQDRVSYEQYF. This chain connects TRBV30 to TRBJ2-7, with 8 bases identical to TRBD1. CDR1 is GTSNPN and CDR2 is SVGIG in the germline V gene (reference sequence). The CDR3 totals 15 residues. V lost 3 bases and J lost 0; bases outside the gene matches: 7. Full variable domain (missing parts from reference TRBV30 and TRBJ2-7): SQTIHQWPATLVQPVGSPLSLECTVEGTSNPNLYWYRQAAGRGLQLLFYSVGIGQISSEVPQNLSASRPQDRQFILSSKKLLLSDSGFYLCAWSLQDRVSYEQYFGPGTRLTVT.

V and J are TRBV7-2 and TRBJ1-2, with D unclear. Germline CDR1 SGHTA, CDR2 FQGNSA. V was pared by 2 bases and J by 3 bases, with 16 bases between. The CDR3 length is 16 residues. This CDR3 reads CASSLTMIRQDYGYTF. The DNA of the CDR3 is TGTGCCAGCAGCTTAACAATGATTCGACAAGACTATGGCTACACCTTC.

This clone was found once. The V and J genes are TRBV19 and TRBJ2-5; maybe TRBD2 (5 bases). Germline lookup yields CDR1 LNHDA and CDR2 SQIVND (reference sequence). The CDR3 loop spans 14 amino acids. Trimming pared 4 bases from V and 7 bases from J, leaving 16 bases between. The CDR3 is CASSSRDPVGTQYF. The CDR3 nucleotides read TGTGCCAGTAGTAGCCGGGATCCTGTGGGGACCCAGTACTTC.

CDR3 bases: TGTGCCAGCAGCCAGGGGGAGGACACTGAAGCTTTCTTT. Translating gives CASSQGEDTEAFF. This chain connects TRBV11-1 to TRBJ1-1; TRBD1 agrees at 7 bases. Germline values: CDR1 SGHAT, CDR2 FQDESV (reference sequence). V dropped 5 bases and J dropped 3; count of bases not matched to a gene: 3. The CDR3 is 13 amino acids.

The V and J genes are TRBV7-3 and TRBJ2-6, with no clear D. Between the trimmed V and J ends, which lost 5 bases and 4 bases, there was a span of 12 bases. This CDR3 is 15 amino acids long. Germline V gene lookup returns CDR1 SGHTA and CDR2 FQGTGA. This CDR3 reads CASSVGVPGANVLTF. CDR3 DNA: TGTGCCAGCAGCGTCGGAGTTCCCGGGGCCAACGTCCTGACTTTC. Based on the CDR3 plus reference TRBV7-3 and TRBJ2-6, the full variable domain is GAGVSQTPSNKVTEKGKYVELRCDPISGHTALYWYRQSLGQGPEFLIYFQGTGAADDSGLPNDRFFAVRPEGSVSTLKIQRTERGDSAVYLCASSVGVPGANVLTFGAGSRLTVL.

The sample holds one count of this clone. The genes are TRBV18 and TRBJ2-3, with 9 bases aligning to TRBD2. The CDR3 sequence is 20 residues long. J lost 3 bases, V lost 1 base, and 17 bases had no gene match. Germline CDR1 and CDR2: KGHSH and LQKENI. CDR3 region: CASSPRSLAGAPGGTDTQYF. The CDR3, as DNA: TGTGCCAGCTCACCACGGTCCTTAGCGGGAGCACCCGGGGGAACAGATACGCAGTATTTT.

J is TRBJ2-7 and V is TRBV1; TRBD2 is the table's D call and was not checked against the DNA. TRBV1 is a pseudogene segment. The CDR3 runs to 17 residues. As DNA, the CDR3 is TGCACCAGCAGCCAAGTGGGAGGACTAGCGGGCTACTACGAGCAGTACTTC. This encodes CTSSQVGGLAGYYEQYF.